This TCR beta chain emerged from a study of cytomegalovirus exposure and HLA in healthy donors. The study's findings and limits: An analysis was carried out at a later point. It showed that HLA-associated TCR beta chains were more clonally expanded than equally common non-associated chains.

Germline CDR1 is MNHEY and CDR2 is SMNVEV (reference sequence). V was cut by 5 bases and J by 1 base, with 24 bases left in between. CDR3 length: 18 residues. On this clone: Antigen: not known.

Use of 60 Vbeta and 13 Jbeta primers characterized the PCR. TCRdb keeps only in-frame clones here, not all; method: immunoSEQ multiplex PCR. The sample holds 85,000 to 110,000 clones; over 70% are singletons and the top ten take over 4%. The chain combines TRBV27 with TRBJ2-7, with D maybe TRBD2 (5 bases). The clonotype originates from a man aged 50 to 60 in good health and CMV-seropositive. Sequencing was done on a sample of PBMCs. The DNA of the CDR3 is TGTGCCAGCAGTCCATGGTTGGTCCCTAGCTCCCATTCCTACGAGCAGTACTTC. This codes for CASSPWLVPSSHSYEQYF.